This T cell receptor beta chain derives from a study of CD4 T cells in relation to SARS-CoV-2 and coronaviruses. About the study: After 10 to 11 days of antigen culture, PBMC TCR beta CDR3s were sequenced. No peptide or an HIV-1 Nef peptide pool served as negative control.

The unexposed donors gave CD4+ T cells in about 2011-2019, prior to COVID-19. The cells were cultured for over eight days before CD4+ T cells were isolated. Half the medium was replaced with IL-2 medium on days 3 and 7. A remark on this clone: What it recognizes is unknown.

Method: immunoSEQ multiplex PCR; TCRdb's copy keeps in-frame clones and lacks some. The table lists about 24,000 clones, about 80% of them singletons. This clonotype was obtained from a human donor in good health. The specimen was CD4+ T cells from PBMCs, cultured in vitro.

The CDR3 DNA sequence: TGTGCCAGCAGTGAAGTGGAAACAAGGCAGCCCCAGCATTTT. This sequence encodes CASSEVETRQPQHF. The chain is built from TRBV2 and TRBJ1-5, with D hard to call. The CDR3 spans 14 residues. Germline loops: CDR1 SNHLY, CDR2 FYNNEI. Trimming removed 1 base at V and 7 bases at J, with 11 bases between.